This T cell receptor beta chain was profiled in a study of cytomegalovirus exposure and HLA in healthy donors. Overall study: The approximately 120 validation repertoires matched the 650 to 850 first-cohort repertoires in platform, a later analysis reported.

V lost 4 bases and J lost 2, with 16 bases in between. In germline, CDR1 is SGHKS, CDR2 YYEKEE (reference sequence). There are 15 residues in the CDR3. Of note for this clone: Antigen: not known.

The method was immunoSEQ multiplex PCR; TCRdb's version includes in-frame clones alone and lacks a portion of them. The sample consists of roughly 250,000 clones, around 87% of them appearing once. Study-level results: 164 TCR beta chains were listed as cytomegalovirus-associated.

The J gene is TRBJ2-7, the V gene TRBV5-5, with TRBD1 as a possible D gene (5 bases). The source of this sequence is a woman aged 25 to 39 in good health and CMV-seropositive. The material sequenced was PBMCs. The CDR3 loop is CASSTSGAGTYEQYF. The CDR3 DNA reads TGTGCCAGCAGCACATCCGGAGCAGGGACCTACGAGCAGTACTTC. Using reference TRBV5-5 and TRBJ2-7 for the parts outside the CDR3, the full variable domain is DAGVTQSPTHLIKTRGQQVTLRCSPISGHKSVSWYQQVLGQGPQFIFQYYEKEERGRGNFPDRFSARQFPNYSSELNVNALLLGDSALYLCASSTSGAGTYEQYFGPGTRLTVT.